What follows is one TCR beta chain and its context. The data belong to a study of blood T cell repertoires in COVID-19. Study information: Samples of COVID-19 (acute and convalescent) were obtained from the United States, Italy and Spain.

Per the study methods: For nucleated cells, counts were estimated from reference gene primer amplification. Libraries were prepared by immunoSEQ multiplex PCR; TCRdb keeps only in-frame clonotypes and omits some of them. That table gives V, J and clone size, and the DNA gave D and trimming. This sample yields 110,000 or so clones, of which approximately 85% are seen a single time; 5.5% belongs to the top ten. Enrollment of patients from Seattle took place during active infection, with longitudinal follow-up. The material sequenced was peripheral blood. The sequence derives from an older woman with COVID-19, enrolled during active disease.

The CDR3 coding sequence is TGTGCCAGCAGCCAAGGAAACAGAGTCTATGGCTACACCTTC. Protein sequence: CASSQGNRVYGYTF. The V gene is TRBV3-1 (or the pseudogene TRBV3-2), the J gene TRBJ1-2; no definite D call. V was cut by 1 base and J by 4 bases, with 10 bases left in between. In germline, CDR1 is LGHDT, CDR2 YNNKEL (reference sequence). The CDR3 is made up of 14 amino acids.